The rows below give T cell receptor beta chains drawn from one sample of a study of cytomegalovirus exposure and HLA in healthy donors. Repertoires were generated with immunoSEQ multiplex PCR, while TCRdb's copy carries only in-frame clones and drops some. This sample carries 180,000 or so clones, around 80% of them seen once, and the ten largest clones take about 1.4%. Sequenced input: PBMCs. The source of these receptors is a girl aged 5 to 17 in good health and CMV-seropositive. The CDR3 runs from the conserved cysteine through the conserved F or W. The D gene is left open where the match is weak. Not all rows give a size; the values are once, few, many and, for expanded clones, a class.

DNA: TGTGCCAGCAGTGAGGCGCTCCAGGGGGCTATTAATGAGCAGTTCTTC
CDR3: CASSEALQGAINEQFF
size: .
D: TRBD1
J: TRBJ2-1
V: TRBV6-1

DNA: TGTGCCAGCAGCCACCTTAGCGGGGCAGCTTCCTACGAGCAGTACTTC
CDR3: CASSHLSGAASYEQYF
size: .
D: TRBD2
J: TRBJ2-7
V: TRBV4-2

DNA: TGTGCCAGTAGTATATTGCCAGGTTTGGCCGGGGATTACAATGAGCAGTTCTTC
CDR3: CASSILPGLAGDYNEQFF
size: .
D: .
J: TRBJ2-1
V: TRBV19

DNA: TGTGCCAGCAGCGGACTAGCGGGATCTTTATTGCAGCAGTACTTC
CDR3: CASSGLAGSLLQQYF
size: .
D: TRBD2
J: TRBJ2-7
V: TRBV11-2

DNA: TGTGCTAGTGCAGGGGGTAGGCCCACCAATCAGCCCCAGCATTTT
CDR3: CASAGGRPTNQPQHF
size: .
D: TRBD1
J: TRBJ1-5
V: TRBV12-5

DNA: TGTGCCAGCTCACCACAGAGGGAGACTGAAGCTTTCTTT
CDR3: CASSPQRETEAFF
size: .
D: .
J: TRBJ1-1
V: TRBV18

DNA: TGTGCCAGCAGCCAAATAGCGGTAAGCACAGATACGCAGTATTTT
CDR3: CASSQIAVSTDTQYF
size: .
D: .
J: TRBJ2-3
V: TRBV4-2

DNA: TGTGCCAGTCTAGAGGGTATAAGGGACAATCGCTACACCTTC
CDR3: CASLEGIRDNRYTF
size: .
D: .
J: TRBJ1-2
V: TRBV19

DNA: TGTGCCAGCAGCCTCCAGGGACAGGGGGATGGCTACACCTTC
CDR3: CASSLQGQGDGYTF
size: .
D: TRBD1
J: TRBJ1-2
V: TRBV7-9

DNA: TGCGCCAGCAGCTTGGATCCAGCAGGCCCCTATGGCTACACCTTC
CDR3: CASSLDPAGPYGYTF
size: .
D: .
J: TRBJ1-2
V: TRBV5-1

DNA: TGTGCCAGCAGCTTCAGGGGGCAGAGCTACGAGCAGTACTTC
CDR3: CASSFRGQSYEQYF
size: .
D: TRBD1
J: TRBJ2-7
V: TRBV7-9

DNA: TGTGCCAGCATCCGGAGGCCCACCGGGGAGCTGTTTTTT
CDR3: CASIRRPTGELFF
size: .
D: .
J: TRBJ2-2
V: TRBV6-1

DNA: TGTGCCACCCACAGGGCCCCTGAAGCTTTCTTT
CDR3: CATHRAPEAFF
size: few
D: .
J: TRBJ1-1
V: TRBV6-7

DNA: TGCGCCAGCAGTCAAACAGACAGCTATTATGAAAAACTGTTTTTT
CDR3: CASSQTDSYYEKLFF
size: .
D: .
J: TRBJ1-4
V: TRBV5-1

DNA: TGTGCCACCCGTAGGGGACAGGGGTTTCAGCCCCAGCATTTT
CDR3: CATRRGQGFQPQHF
size: .
D: TRBD1
J: TRBJ1-5
V: TRBV6-5

DNA: TGTGCCAGCAGTGTTAACTACTCCTACGAGCAGTACTTC
CDR3: CASSVNYSYEQYF
size: .
D: .
J: TRBJ2-7
V: TRBV2

DNA: TGCGCCAGCAGCCAAGTTTTGGGGGGGCAGAGCTCTGGAAACACCATATATTTT
CDR3: CASSQVLGGQSSGNTIYF
size: few
D: .
J: TRBJ1-3
V: TRBV4-3

DNA: TGTGCCAGCAGCCGCACAGGGGGGAACAATTCACCCCTCCACTTT
CDR3: CASSRTGGNNSPLHF
size: .
D: TRBD1
J: TRBJ1-6
V: TRBV4-2

DNA: TGTGCCAGCAGCCAAGGACCAGCGAACTACGAGCAGTACTTC
CDR3: CASSQGPANYEQYF
size: .
D: .
J: TRBJ2-7
V: TRBV14

DNA: TGCAGTGGCCAGCGGGAAGGCGAGCAGTACTTC
CDR3: CSGQREGEQYF
size: .
D: TRBD2
J: TRBJ2-7
V: TRBV20-1

DNA: TGTGCCAGCAGTGATCCAACTAGCGGGAGTTTATACGAGCAGTACTTC
CDR3: CASSDPTSGSLYEQYF
size: .
D: TRBD2
J: TRBJ2-7
V: TRBV25-1

DNA: TGTGCCATCAGTGAGTCATTTGGGGAGACTGAAGCTTTCTTT
CDR3: CAISESFGETEAFF
size: .
D: .
J: TRBJ1-1
V: TRBV10-3

DNA: TGTGCCAGCAGCCCGCTGAGGGACAGGGGTATCTATGGCTACACCTTC
CDR3: CASSPLRDRGIYGYTF
size: once
D: TRBD1
J: TRBJ1-2
V: TRBV11-2

DNA: TGTGCCAGCAGTGTCCCCACTAGCGAGAGCTCCTACGAGCAGTACTTC
CDR3: CASSVPTSESSYEQYF
size: .
D: TRBD2
J: TRBJ2-7
V: TRBV6-4

DNA: TGTGCCAGCAGCTTATGGGGTAGGGAGTATTCCTACGAGCAGTACTTC
CDR3: CASSLWGREYSYEQYF
size: .
D: .
J: TRBJ2-7
V: TRBV11-2

DNA: TGTGCCAGCAGTGATAGAACAGGTTATATCCACGAGCAGTACTTC
CDR3: CASSDRTGYIHEQYF
size: .
D: .
J: TRBJ2-7
V: TRBV25-1

DNA: TGTGCCAGCAGGACGGACAGGGTCGACTACGAGCAGTACTTC
CDR3: CASRTDRVDYEQYF
size: once
D: TRBD1
J: TRBJ2-7
V: TRBV6-1

DNA: TGTGCCAGCAGCTTAACCCCTCCCCCTAGCGGGAGTTCCAATGAGCAGTTCTTC
CDR3: CASSLTPPPSGSSNEQFF
size: .
D: TRBD2
J: TRBJ2-1
V: TRBV7-6

DNA: TGTGCCAGCAGGAGGGATAGCAATCAGCCCCAGCATTTT
CDR3: CASRRDSNQPQHF
size: .
D: .
J: TRBJ1-5
V: TRBV6-5

DNA: TGTGCCAGCAGTCTTGACAGGGGAGGGGAAAAACTGTTTTTT
CDR3: CASSLDRGGEKLFF
size: .
D: TRBD1
J: TRBJ1-4
V: TRBV27

DNA: TGCGCCAGCAGCTTGAGGGACAGGGTCAATCCATCCTACGAGCAGTACTTC
CDR3: CASSLRDRVNPSYEQYF
size: .
D: TRBD1
J: TRBJ2-7
V: TRBV5-1

DNA: TGTGCCAGCAGTTACTCATCTACCTTTTCCCCCCAGCCCCAGCATTTT
CDR3: CASSYSSTFSPQPQHF
size: .
D: .
J: TRBJ1-5
V: TRBV6-6

DNA: TGTGCCAGCAGCTTTAGGGACAGAGCTAACTATGGCTACACCTTC
CDR3: CASSFRDRANYGYTF
size: once
D: TRBD1
J: TRBJ1-2
V: TRBV7-8

DNA: TGTGCCATCAGTGAGGACAGGTCTCAGTGGAAAGCTTTCTTT
CDR3: CAISEDRSQWKAFF
size: .
D: .
J: TRBJ1-1
V: TRBV10-3

DNA: TGTGCCAGCTCACTGGCGGGAGGGGTTTATGAGCAGTTCTTC
CDR3: CASSLAGGVYEQFF
size: once
D: TRBD2
J: TRBJ2-1
V: TRBV7-8

DNA: TGTGCCAGCAGCCCCGGGACACGAGATACGCAGTATTTT
CDR3: CASSPGTRDTQYF
size: .
D: .
J: TRBJ2-3
V: TRBV11-2

DNA: TGTGCCAGCAGCTTATGGAGGGGCGAAAAACTGTTTTTT
CDR3: CASSLWRGEKLFF
size: .
D: .
J: TRBJ1-4
V: TRBV7-9

DNA: TGTGCCAGCAGTGACCGGGACAGGGTGCTCGGAGTCACCATATATTTT
CDR3: CASSDRDRVLGVTIYF
size: .
D: TRBD1
J: TRBJ1-3
V: TRBV6-1

DNA: TGTGCCAGCAGCCGAGCTGCTGCCCGGGGCGAGCAGTACTTC
CDR3: CASSRAAARGEQYF
size: .
D: .
J: TRBJ2-7
V: TRBV7-9

DNA: TGCAGCGTTGAGCCCCGCAGAGGGGGAAGGGCCTACAATGAGCAGTTCTTC
CDR3: CSVEPRRGGRAYNEQFF
size: .
D: .
J: TRBJ2-1
V: TRBV29-1

DNA: TGTGCCAGCAGCCCTAGTGTCAGGGATTCACCCCTCCACTTT
CDR3: CASSPSVRDSPLHF
size: once
D: .
J: TRBJ1-6
V: TRBV11-2

DNA: TGTGCCTGGAGCCCTACGGGAGGGACAGAGACCCAGTACTTC
CDR3: CAWSPTGGTETQYF
size: .
D: TRBD2
J: TRBJ2-5
V: TRBV30